This is a list of T cell receptor beta chains from one sample in a study of breast tumors, draining lymph nodes, adjacent tissues. TCRdb used MiXCR to reprocess the multiplex PCR reads, holding one entry per CDR3 protein. The sample lists about 230,000 distinct CDR3 sequences; roughly 32% were seen once. The material sequenced was axillary lymph node tissue. The receptor source for this set is a female donor with breast cancer. Some clones in this sample may be carry-over from other donors' samples. Each CDR3 is given with its conserved first and last residue. D genes are given only for firm matches.

j_gene | d_gene | v_gene | CDR3aa
TRBJ1-5 | - | TRBV27 | CASSGDLYSNQPQHF
TRBJ1-5 | TRBD1 | TRBV30 | CAWSEGQGHQPQHF
TRBJ2-7 | TRBD1 | TRBV2 | CASSVARQGAGYEQYF
TRBJ1-3 | TRBD1 | TRBV7-9 | CASAMTGVNSGNAIYF
TRBJ1-4 | - | TRBV20-1 | CSAPTSSNEKLFF
TRBJ2-2 | - | TRBV2 | CASSESLDGELFF
TRBJ2-3 | - | TRBV10-1 | CASSEAPFSAGGPDTQYF
TRBJ2-7 | - | TRBV28 | CASSFEGGYEQYF
TRBJ1-3 | - | TRBV5-8 | CASSSPGAYSGNTIYF
TRBJ1-4 | - | TRBV25-1 | CASSPRLGVNEKMFF
TRBJ2-5 | - | TRBV19 | CASSLTQGRKETQYF
TRBJ1-5 | TRBD1 | TRBV20-1 | CSLAGTVNQPQHF
TRBJ2-3 | TRBD2 | TRBV7-9 | CASSSQGLGTDTQYF
TRBJ2-2 | - | TRBV7-8 | CASSLRPGANTGELFF
TRBJ2-7 | TRBD2 | TRBV9 | CASSVAPTSGRAAQYF
TRBJ2-2 | TRBD2 | TRBV19 | CASSIRTSGRANTGELFF
TRBJ1-2 | - | TRBV20-1 | CSAPLTGAGGIGYGYTF
TRBJ2-3 | - | TRBV5-1 | CASSLQGQTDTQYF
TRBJ2-2 | - | TRBV27 | CASSRWEGAGELFF
TRBJ2-7 | TRBD2 | TRBV2 | CASSGGGSYEQYF